This T cell receptor (beta chain) appears in the sequencing data of a study of healthy donors' naive CD4 and CD8 T cells. Remarks on this clonotype: Its antigen is currently unknown.

Findings and limits, study-wide: CDR3 charge plus V and J genes appeared to account for 10% to 15% of CD4/CD8 variance.

Germline CDR1 reads DFQATT; CDR2 reads SNEGSKA (reference sequence). The CDR3 covers 12 residues. V lost 4 bases, J lost 2 bases, and 8 bases lay in between. TCR libraries were built from approximately 0.45 ug of total RNA by linear amplification. A single record per CDR3 protein comes from TCRdb applying MiXCR to the reads. This table has about 180,000 distinct CDR3 sequences, 65% to 75% appearing once. The chain employs TRBV20-1 and TRBJ1-2; no clear D. This receptor was taken from a pool of human donors in good health; the sample pools cells from several healthy donors. Specimen: naive CD4+ and CD8+ T cells sorted from blood, pooled from several donors. The CDR3 spells CSATPPNYGYTF. The CDR3, as DNA: TGCAGTGCTACCCCTCCAAACTATGGCTACACCTTC.